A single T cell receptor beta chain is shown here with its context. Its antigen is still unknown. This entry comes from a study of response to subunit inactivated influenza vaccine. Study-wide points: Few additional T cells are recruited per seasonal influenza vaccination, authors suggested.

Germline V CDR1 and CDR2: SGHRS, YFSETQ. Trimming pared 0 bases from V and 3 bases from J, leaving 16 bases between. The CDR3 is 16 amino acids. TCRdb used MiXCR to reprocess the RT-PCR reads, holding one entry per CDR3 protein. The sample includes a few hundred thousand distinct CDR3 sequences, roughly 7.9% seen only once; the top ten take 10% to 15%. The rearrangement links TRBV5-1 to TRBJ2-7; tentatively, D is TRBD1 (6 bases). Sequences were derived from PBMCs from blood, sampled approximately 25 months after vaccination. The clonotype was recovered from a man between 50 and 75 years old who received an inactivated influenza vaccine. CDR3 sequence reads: CASSLGSSQGSYEQYF. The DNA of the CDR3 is TGCGCCAGCAGCTTGGGGTCTAGCCAGGGGAGCTACGAGCAGTACTTC.